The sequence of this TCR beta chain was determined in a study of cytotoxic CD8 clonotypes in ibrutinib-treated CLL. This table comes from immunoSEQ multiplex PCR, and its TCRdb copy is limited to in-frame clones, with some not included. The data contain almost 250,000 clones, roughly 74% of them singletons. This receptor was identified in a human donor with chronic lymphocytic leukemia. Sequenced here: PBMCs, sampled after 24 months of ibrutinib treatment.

The CDR3 spells CASSDRQGGNTIYF. The CDR3 region has the DNA TGTGCCAGCAGCGACCGACAGGGGGGAAACACCATATATTTT. The rearrangement joins TRBV7-8 to TRBJ1-3; 8 bases align to TRBD1. The length of the CDR3 is 14 residues. V was pared by 5 bases and J by 4 bases, with 4 bases of the junction left unmatched. Germline V CDR1 and CDR2: SGHVS, FQNEAQ. The full variable domain, with the rest looked up from reference TRBV7-8 and TRBJ1-3, is GAGVSQSPRYKVAKRGQDVALRCDPISGHVSLFWYQQALGQGPEFLTYFQNEAQLDKSGLPSDRFFAERPEGSVSTLKIQRTQQEDSAVYLCASSDRQGGNTIYFGEGSWLTVV.